Sequencing of this T cell receptor beta chain was carried out in a study of blood T cell repertoires in COVID-19. Looking at the study overall: Sites across the United States, Italy and Spain contributed samples from acute and convalescent COVID-19. From T cells, B-cell-depleted T cells, or PBMCs came the material, which was cDNA or gDNA.

Authors' data handling: Researchers report that nucleated cell counts were estimated from reference gene primer amplification. Some clones are missing from TCRdb's copy, which holds only in-frame ones; the method was immunoSEQ multiplex PCR. V and J calls and clone size are copied from that table; D and trimming were computed from the DNA. The table lists 150,000 to 250,000 clones, around four fifths of them singletons. Germline values: CDR1 LGHDT, CDR2 YNNKEL (reference sequence). This CDR3 has 14 amino acids. The V and J ends lost 6 bases and 0 bases respectively, with 8 bases between them. The V call is TRBV3-1 (or the pseudogene TRBV3-2), the J call TRBJ2-2; perhaps TRBD2 as D (6 bases). The source material was peripheral blood. The sequence derives from a human donor with acute or convalescent COVID-19. The donor label of this sample is uncertain. The CDR3 nucleotides are TGTGCCAGCAGGAGCGGGTCGAACACCGGGGAGCTGTTTTTT. Protein: CASRSGSNTGELFF.